This TCR beta chain was retrieved from a study of blood T cell repertoires in COVID-19. At the level of the study: PBMCs, B-cell-depleted T cells, or T cells provided the cDNA or gDNA that made up the material.

Which cohort a participant joined came from the clinical history participants gave. Assay: immunoSEQ multiplex PCR; the TCRdb copy retains only in-frame clones and omits some. The data contain over 350,000 clones, approximately 90% of them singletons. The length of the CDR3 is 16 residues. The germline V gene has CDR1 SGHRS and CDR2 YFSETQ. With 0 bases removed from V and 0 bases from J, the gap between germline ends came to 12 bases. Sequenced input: PBMCs or T cells enriched from blood (not recorded which). V gene TRBV5-1 combines with J gene TRBJ1-2; the D gene is possibly TRBD1 (6 bases). This receptor was taken from a woman in her forties who had been exposed to COVID-19. In nucleotides, the CDR3 is TGCGCCAGCAGCTTGGCTGGACAGCCTGCTAACTATGGCTACACCTTC. It codes for CASSLAGQPANYGYTF.